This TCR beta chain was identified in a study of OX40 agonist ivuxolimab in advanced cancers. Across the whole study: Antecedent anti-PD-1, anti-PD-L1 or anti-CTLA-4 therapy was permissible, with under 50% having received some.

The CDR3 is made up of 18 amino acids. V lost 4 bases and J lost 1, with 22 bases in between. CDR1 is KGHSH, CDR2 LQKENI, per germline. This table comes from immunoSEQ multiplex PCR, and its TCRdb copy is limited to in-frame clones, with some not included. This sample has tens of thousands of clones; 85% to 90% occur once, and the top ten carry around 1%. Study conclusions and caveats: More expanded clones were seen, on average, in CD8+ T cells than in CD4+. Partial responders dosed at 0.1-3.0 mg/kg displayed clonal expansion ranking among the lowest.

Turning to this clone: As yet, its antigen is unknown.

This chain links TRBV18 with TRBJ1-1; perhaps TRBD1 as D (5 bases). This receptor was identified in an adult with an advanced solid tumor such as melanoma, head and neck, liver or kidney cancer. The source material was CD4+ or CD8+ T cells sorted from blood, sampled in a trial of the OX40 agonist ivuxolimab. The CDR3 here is CASSLGLIRGRANTEAFF. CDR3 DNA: TGTGCCAGCTCACTAGGGCTCATAAGGGGTAGGGCGAACACTGAAGCTTTCTTT.